This entry lists 7 T cell receptor beta chains sequenced from one sample in a study of Graves' ophthalmopathy and Graves' hyperthyroidism. As the template, RNA transcripts were used to amplify TCR beta CDR3 regions. The workflow started with a first-round RT-PCR run with HTBI primers and then moved on to a second-round multiplex PCR. TCRdb reprocessed the multiplex PCR reads via MiXCR and lists one record per CDR3 protein. Here the sample spans about half a million distinct CDR3 sequences, around 14% being singletons. Material: blood. The origin of the receptors is a young woman with Graves' ophthalmopathy.

The sample holds many counts of this clonotype. The V call is TRBV15, the J call TRBJ2-3, with D uncertain. V lost 0 bases, J lost 3 bases, and 10 bases lay in between. CDR3 length: 15 residues. Germline V gene sequence: CDR1 LNHNV, CDR2 YYDKDF (reference sequence). The CDR3 nucleotides read TGTGCCACCAGCAGAGATCTGGGAAGAACAGATACGCAGTATTTT. As protein: CATSRDLGRTDTQYF.

At least ten counts were recorded for this clonotype. The chain links TRBV6-4 to TRBJ2-2; TRBD2 aligns across 10 bases. CDR1 is MRHNA, CDR2 SNTAGT, per germline. CDR3 length: 17 amino acids. The V and J ends lost 5 bases and 0 bases, in that order; junction bases with no gene match: 6. This CDR3 is CASSPGLAPPNTGELFF. For the CDR3, the DNA is TGTGCCAGCAGTCCGGGACTAGCGCCTCCGAACACCGGGGAGCTGTTTTTT.

In this sample, this clonotype turned up many times. V gene TRBV7-4 combines with J gene TRBJ1-5; 8 bases map to TRBD1. V gave up 1 base and J gave up 4 bases; unmatched junction bases: 6. CDR3 length equals 16 residues. Germline V gives CDR1 SGHVT, CDR2 SQSDAQ. CDR3 in DNA: TGTGCCAGCAGCTTAGAGGACAGGGTAAGGAATCAGCCCCAGCATTTT. Protein product: CASSLEDRVRNQPQHF.

The chain has TRBV2 and TRBJ2-7, with 12 bases aligning to TRBD2. V lost 6 bases to trimming and J lost 2 bases; unmatched junction nucleotides: 5. This CDR3 contains 15 residues. Per the germline V gene, CDR1 is SNHLY and CDR2 is FYNNEI. This CDR3 is CASRPGLAGTYEQYF. Written as DNA, the CDR3 is TGTGCCAGCAGACCTGGACTAGCGGGGACCTACGAGCAGTACTTC. The complete variable domain, with remaining parts taken from reference TRBV2 and TRBJ2-7, reads EPEVTQTPSHQVTQMGQEVILRCVPISNHLYFYWYRQILGQKVEFLVSFYNNEISEKSEIFDDQFSVERPDGSNFTLKIRSTKLEDSAMYFCASRPGLAGTYEQYFGPGTRLTVT.

CDR3 residues: CASSRTIVNQETQYF. The CDR3 bases are TGTGCCAGCAGCCGGACGATAGTCAACCAAGAGACCCAGTACTTC. V and J are TRBV5-5 and TRBJ2-5, with unresolved D. This CDR3 contains 15 residues. Germline V gene sequence: CDR1 SGHKS, CDR2 YYEKEE (reference sequence). Trimming removed 4 bases at V and 0 bases at J, with 13 bases between.

This clonotype was recorded many times. V is TRBV18 and J is TRBJ2-7; D is possibly TRBD2 (7 bases). Trimming removed 6 bases from V and 6 bases from J, with 18 bases in between. The CDR3 has 14 residues. Germline values: CDR1 KGHSH, CDR2 LQKENI. CDR3 bases: TGTGCCAGCTCGAAGGGGGGGGGCCAAGGCGAGCAGTACTTC. This encodes CASSKGGGQGEQYF. The variable domain in full, completed from reference TRBV18 and TRBJ2-7, reads NAGVMQNPRHLVRRRGQEARLRCSPMKGHSHVYWYRQLPEEGLKFMVYLQKENIIDESGMPKERFSAEFPKEGPSILRIQQVVRGDSAAYFCASSKGGGQGEQYFGPGTRLTVT.

In its sample, this clonotype was seen many times. The chain employs TRBV11-2 and TRBJ2-5; 11 positions match TRBD2. The CDR3 extends over 18 amino acids. Per germline, CDR1 SGHAT and CDR2 FQNNGV. Trimming cost V 4 bases and J 9 bases; bases outside gene matches: 19. CDR3 sequence reads: CASSSPQRLAGPSWAQYF. Here the CDR3 DNA reads TGTGCCAGCAGCTCCCCTCAACGACTAGCGGGGCCCTCATGGGCCCAGTACTTC.